The following is a T cell receptor (beta chain) sequence with its context. Trimming pared 8 bases from V and 3 bases from J, leaving 5 bases between. Germline-derived CDR1 and CDR2 are SGHTA and FQGNSA. This CDR3 contains 10 residues. The record originates from a study of OX40 agonist ivuxolimab in advanced cancers. Study as a whole: Patients received the agonistic anti-OX40 (CD134) antibody ivuxolimab.

The table came from immunoSEQ multiplex PCR; TCRdb's copy has only in-frame clones and leaves some out. The table records about 12,000 clones, approximately 76% of them present only once. The clonotype originates from an adult with an advanced solid tumor such as melanoma, head and neck, liver or kidney cancer. The rearrangement links TRBV7-2 to TRBJ2-7; the D is unclear. The specimen comprised CD4+ or CD8+ T cells sorted from blood, sampled in a trial of the OX40 agonist ivuxolimab. The CDR3 nucleotides are TGTGCCAGCGGAAACTACGAGCAGTACGTC. It translates to CASGNYEQYV.